Below, 31 T cell receptor beta chains from the same sample are listed, as sequenced in a study of early stage breast cancer tumors. The method was immunoSEQ multiplex PCR; TCRdb's version includes in-frame clones alone and lacks a portion of them. The sample consists of more than 55,000 clones, 65% to 80% of them appearing once. Input material: blood. The source of these receptors is a young adult with breast cancer.

The V and J genes are TRBV9 and TRBJ1-2; a possible D gene is TRBD1 (5 bases). Trimming left V 5 bases short and J 6 bases short, with 14 bases between. CDR1 and CDR2 from the germline V gene are SGDLS and YYNGEE. The CDR3 is made up of 13 amino acids. For the CDR3, the DNA is TGTGCCAGCAGACCAGGGTTAGGGGATGGCTACACCTTC. As protein: CASRPGLGDGYTF.

The chain uses TRBV2 and TRBJ2-2; 9 bases fit TRBD2. CDR3 size: 16 residues. Unmatched junction bases numbered 7, after V lost 4 bases and J lost 4 bases. Germline loops: CDR1 SNHLY, CDR2 FYNNEI. The DNA for the CDR3 is TGTGCCAGCAGTGTTGGCACTAGCGGGTCCACCGGGGAGCTGTTTTTT. Protein product: CASSVGTSGSTGELFF.

In nucleotides, the CDR3 is TGTGCCAGCTCACCTGGGACGGTTCCCTACGAGCAGTACTTC. Encoded protein: CASSPGTVPYEQYF. The genes are TRBV18 and TRBJ2-7; D tentatively reads TRBD1 or TRBD2 (5 bases each). CDR1 is KGHSH, CDR2 LQKENI, per germline. V dropped 3 bases and J dropped 2 bases, with 11 bases sitting between them. The CDR3 covers 14 residues.

V and J are TRBV27 and TRBJ2-3; 10 bases agree with TRBD2. Trimming at V came to 2 bases and at J to 0 bases, leaving 14 bases not matched to a gene. The length of the CDR3 is 20 residues. Looked up from germline, CDR1 is MNHEY and CDR2 is SMNVEV (reference sequence). As DNA, the CDR3 is TGTGCCAGCAGTTTAGAACCGAGCGGGAGGGCCTCTTTTAGCACAGATACGCAGTATTTT. Protein: CASSLEPSGRASFSTDTQYF.

The CDR3 here is CASTFSRGDTQYF. DNA of the CDR3: TGTGCCAGCACCTTTAGCAGGGGAGATACGCAGTATTTT. The V call is TRBV7-2, the J call TRBJ2-3, with a possible D match to TRBD1 (6 bases). This CDR3 region has 13 residues. The germline V gene encodes CDR1 SGHTA and CDR2 FQGNSA. The V and J ends lost 7 bases and 5 bases respectively, with 13 bases between them. The full variable domain, rest sourced from reference TRBV7-2 and TRBJ2-3, is GAGVSQSPSNKVTEKGKDVELRCDPISGHTALYWYRQSLGQGLEFLIYFQGNSAPDKSGLPSDRFSAERTGGSVSTLTIQRTQQEDSAVYLCASTFSRGDTQYFGPGTRLTVL.

The V and J genes are TRBV2 and TRBJ1-3, with D perhaps matching TRBD1 (5 bases). CDR3 size: 13 residues. Trimming left V 4 bases short and J 2 bases short, with 6 bases between. Germline V lookup: CDR1 SNHLY, CDR2 FYNNEI. The CDR3 loop reads CASSGDAGNTIYF. CDR3 bases: TGTGCCAGCAGTGGGGACGCTGGAAACACCATATATTTT.

This clone has a single count. The gene calls are TRBV5-1 and TRBJ1-4; the D is unclear. The CDR3 spans 15 residues. Trimming removed 2 bases at V and 2 bases at J, with 10 bases between. Germline V lookup: CDR1 SGHRS, CDR2 YFSETQ. The CDR3 reads CASSFAAVTNEKLFF. The CDR3 nucleotides are TGCGCCAGCAGCTTTGCGGCGGTGACTAATGAAAAACTGTTTTTT.

The V and J genes are TRBV11-3 and TRBJ2-3; a weak D match, TRBD2 (5 bases). Trimming removed 6 bases at V and 4 bases at J, with 11 bases between. CDR1 and CDR2 (germline): SGHNT, YENEEA. The CDR3 extends over 13 amino acids. The CDR3 DNA is TGTGCCAGCAGTCTAGGAGCGGCAGATACGCAGTATTTT. Protein sequence: CASSLGAADTQYF.

The chain is built from TRBV7-6 and TRBJ2-3; perhaps TRBD2 as D (5 bases). The V end lost 4 bases, the J end lost 5 bases, and 13 bases lay between the germline ends. CDR3 length: 14 amino acids. The germline gives CDR1 SGHVS, CDR2 FNYEAQ. CDR3 nucleotide sequence: TGTGCCAGCAGCTCGCCCCGAGAGGGAGATACGCAGTATTTT. Protein product: CASSSPREGDTQYF.

The chain employs TRBV9 and TRBJ2-1; the match to TRBD2 covers 8 bases. The germline V gene encodes CDR1 SGDLS and CDR2 YYNGEE. This CDR3 contains 16 residues. Germline trimming cut 2 bases from V and 10 bases from J; bases unmatched to any gene: 14. The CDR3 reads CASSVFGGLEFREQFF. The CDR3 bases are TGTGCCAGCAGCGTCTTCGGGGGACTAGAGTTCAGGGAGCAGTTCTTC.

This clone was seen a few times. This chain links TRBV4-2 with TRBJ1-3; a weak D match, TRBD1 (5 bases). The CDR3 is made up of 14 amino acids. The germline CDR1 and CDR2 sequences are LGHNA and YNFKEQ. The ends were cut back, 5 bases at V and 2 bases at J, with 10 bases in the middle. CDR3 coding DNA: TGTGCCAGCAGCATGACAGCGGCTGGAAACACCATATATTTT. Translation gives CASSMTAAGNTIYF.

The chain combines TRBV6-5 with TRBJ1-1; TRBD1 matches at 7 bases. V dropped 6 bases and J dropped 1; count of bases not matched to a gene: 5. From germline, CDR1 is MNHEY and CDR2 SVGAGI. CDR3 length equals 14 residues. The CDR3 DNA sequence: TGTGCCAGCAGCCCCAGACAGGGGAACACTGAAGCTTTCTTT. The encoded protein is CASSPRQGNTEAFF.

The chain carries TRBV5-1 and TRBJ2-7; D unresolved. Trimming pared 4 bases from V and 1 base from J, leaving 15 bases between. Germline V lookup: CDR1 SGHRS, CDR2 YFSETQ. CDR3 length: 15 residues. The CDR3 DNA reads TGCGCCAGCAGCCCGGGTCATATAGGGTCCTACGAGCAGTACTTC. It encodes CASSPGHIGSYEQYF.

This clone turned up a few times. The chain employs TRBV15 and TRBJ2-1; 14 bases are a match to TRBD2. Germline CDR1 LNHNV, CDR2 YYDKDF (reference sequence). V was clipped by 0 bases and J by 12 bases; unmatched bases: 7. The CDR3 has 16 amino acids. As DNA, the CDR3 is TGTGCCACCAGCAGAGATGGGGGACTAGCGGGAGCCAGGCAGTTCTTC. Translated: CATSRDGGLAGARQFF.

This rearrangement joins TRBV5-1 to TRBJ2-7; D unresolved. The germline V gene encodes CDR1 SGHRS and CDR2 YFSETQ. V was pared by 4 bases and J by 2 bases, with 13 bases between. The CDR3 covers 14 residues. This CDR3 is CASSTPDFPYEQYF. CDR3 coding DNA: TGCGCCAGCAGCACCCCTGATTTCCCCTACGAGCAGTACTTC.

The chain has TRBV11-2 and TRBJ1-1; D gene uncertain. Between the trimmed V and J ends, which lost 3 bases and 2 bases, there was a span of 7 bases. The germline gives CDR1 SGHAT, CDR2 FQNNGV. CDR3 size: 13 residues. The CDR3 bases are TGTGCCAGCAGCTTGGAGAGCAACACTGAAGCTTTCTTT. The encoded protein is CASSLESNTEAFF.

The chain recombines TRBV5-1 with TRBJ1-2; TRBD1 matches 8 bases. This CDR3 comprises 15 residues. Germline V lookup: CDR1 SGHRS, CDR2 YFSETQ. V shed 0 bases and J 2 bases; nucleotides not matched to a gene: 3. The CDR3 sequence: CASSLGAGGNYGYTF. Written as DNA, the CDR3 is TGCGCCAGCAGCTTGGGGGCAGGGGGCAACTATGGCTACACCTTC.

In its sample, this clone was seen a few times. The rearrangement uses TRBV7-3 and TRBJ2-3, with D perhaps matching TRBD2 (5 bases). Germline CDR1 reads SGHTA; CDR2 reads FQGTGA. This CDR3 comprises 15 residues. V was pared by 3 bases and J by 2 bases, with 12 bases between. CDR3 sequence: CASSFESGFTDTQYF. In DNA, the CDR3 is TGTGCCAGCAGCTTCGAGTCGGGGTTCACAGATACGCAGTATTTT. The full variable domain, in which reference TRBV7-3 and TRBJ2-3 provide the parts outside the CDR3, is GAGVSQTPSNKVTEKGKYVELRCDPISGHTALYWYRQSLGQGPEFLIYFQGTGAADDSGLPNDRFFAVRPEGSVSTLKIQRTERGDSAVYLCASSFESGFTDTQYFGPGTRLTVL.

This sequence joins TRBV25-1 and TRBJ2-1; 9 bases line up with TRBD2. After removal of 7 bases from V and 5 bases from J, the junction contained 9 bases not matched to a gene. Germline CDR1 and CDR2: MGHDK and SYGVNS. CDR3 length: 15 amino acids. CDR3 residues: CASTPRTSANNEQFF. The CDR3 coding sequence is TGTGCCAGCACTCCGCGGACTAGCGCGAACAATGAGCAGTTCTTC. The complete variable domain, with remaining parts taken from reference TRBV25-1 and TRBJ2-1, reads EADIYQTPRYLVIGTGKKITLECSQTMGHDKMYWYQQDPGMELHLIHYSYGVNSTEKGDLSSESTVSRIRTEHFPLTLESARPSHTSQYLCASTPRTSANNEQFFGPGTRLTVL.

CDR3 region: CASSLLGVAGELFF. CDR3 sequence (DNA): TGTGCCAGCAGCTTATTGGGGGTGGCCGGGGAGCTGTTTTTT. V usage is TRBV7-8 and J usage is TRBJ2-2; D may match TRBD1 or TRBD2 (5 bases each). This CDR3 is built from 14 residues. Looked up from germline, CDR1 is SGHVS and CDR2 is FQNEAQ. The ends were cut back, 2 bases at V and 6 bases at J, with 10 bases in the middle.

The rearrangement joins TRBV7-2 to TRBJ2-1; 11 bases are shared with TRBD2. This CDR3 is 16 amino acids long. V dropped 3 bases and J dropped 4; count of bases not matched to a gene: 5. CDR1 SGHTA and CDR2 FQGNSA come from the germline V gene. The CDR3 sequence is CASSFTSGGFYNEQFF. Written as DNA, the CDR3 is TGTGCCAGCAGCTTTACTAGCGGGGGATTTTACAATGAGCAGTTCTTC.

The chain joins TRBV6-5 to TRBJ1-3; TRBD1 matches at 7 bases. The CDR3 totals 14 residues. V lost 4 bases to trimming and J lost 3 bases; unmatched junction nucleotides: 3. Germline V gene sequence: CDR1 MNHEY, CDR2 SVGAGI. CDR3 region: CASSFQGGGNTIYF. In nucleotides, the CDR3 is TGTGCCAGCAGTTTCCAGGGGGGTGGAAACACCATATATTTT.

The chain is built from TRBV1 and TRBJ2-7; no check of the table's D call, TRBD1, against the DNA was made. TRBV1 is a pseudogene. The length of the CDR3 is 18 residues. CDR3 in DNA: TGCACCAGCAGCCACTCAATTCCCGGGACAGGGGGTGACTACGAGCAGTACTTC. This codes for CTSSHSIPGTGGDYEQYF.

The chain uses TRBV7-2 and TRBJ2-7; D is uncertain. The CDR3 runs to 13 residues. Germline V CDR1 and CDR2: SGHTA, FQGNSA. V was trimmed by 4 bases and J by 7 bases, leaving 14 bases between them. The CDR3 DNA reads TGTGCCAGCAGCTCGAATCCCCTCGGGGAGCAGTACTTC. It encodes CASSSNPLGEQYF.

This clone was seen only once. Within the sample, other DNA sequences also encode this same CDR3. The rearrangement links TRBV6-5 to TRBJ2-7; 11 bases match TRBD1. V lost 2 bases and J lost 4; bases outside the gene matches: 4. CDR1 is MNHEY, CDR2 SVGAGI, per germline. The CDR3 extends over 15 amino acids. CDR3 residues: CASSYGTGGGYEQYF. CDR3 in DNA: TGTGCCAGCAGTTACGGGACAGGGGGGGGGTACGAGCAGTACTTC.

The CDR3, as DNA: TGTGCCAGCAGTCCGGGACAGGGTTCTAAAGCTTTCTTT. It codes for CASSPGQGSKAFF. The chain has TRBV6-4 and TRBJ1-1; 9 bases are a match to TRBD1. The CDR3 runs 13 residues. Germline assignment: CDR1 MRHNA and CDR2 SNTAGT. The V segment lost 5 bases and the J segment 9 bases; nucleotides outside the gene matches: 7.

The chain has TRBV6-5 and TRBJ2-1, with no clear D. With 2 bases removed from V and 0 bases from J, the gap between germline ends came to 5 bases. Looked up from germline, CDR1 is MNHEY and CDR2 is SVGAGI. This CDR3 contains 14 residues. The CDR3 region has the DNA TGTGCCAGCAGTTACCCGGGCTCCTACAATGAGCAGTTCTTC. This gives the protein CASSYPGSYNEQFF.

The chain links TRBV4-2 to TRBJ2-5, with TRBD2 matching over 13 bases. Germline CDR1 reads LGHNA; CDR2 reads YNFKEQ. The V segment lost 2 bases and the J segment 5 bases; nucleotides outside the gene matches: 8. This CDR3 spans 17 amino acids. In nucleotides, the CDR3 is TGTGCCAGCAGCCAATCACTAGCGGGAGGGCCGGAGGAGACCCAGTACTTC. It yields the protein CASSQSLAGGPEETQYF.

This clone turned up a few times. V usage is TRBV7-9 and J usage is TRBJ2-7; unclear D gene. Germline-derived CDR1 and CDR2 are SEHNR and FQNEAQ (reference sequence). This CDR3 region has 14 residues. V lost 2 bases, J lost 5 bases, and 13 bases lay in between. CDR3 residues: CASSLIGVGDEQYF. As DNA, the CDR3 is TGTGCCAGCAGCTTAATTGGAGTTGGGGACGAGCAGTACTTC.

J is TRBJ2-7 and V is TRBV30, with 9 nucleotides matching TRBD2. Looked up from germline, CDR1 is GTSNPN and CDR2 is SVGIG (reference sequence). The CDR3 extends over 13 amino acids. The V and J ends lost 8 bases and 2 bases, in that order; junction bases with no gene match: 7. CDR3 sequence (DNA): TGTGCCACCCTTAGCGGGAGAACCTACGAGCAGTACTTC. Its translation: CATLSGRTYEQYF.

The chain employs TRBV18 and TRBJ2-7; 8 positions agree with TRBD1. V trimming: 3 bases; J trimming: 2 bases; junction bases outside the gene matches: 6. CDR1 and CDR2 (germline): KGHSH, LQKENI. CDR3 length: 15 amino acids. The DNA of the CDR3 is TGTGCCAGCTCACCCACCAGGGGGCCAGCCTACGAGCAGTACTTC. As protein: CASSPTRGPAYEQYF.